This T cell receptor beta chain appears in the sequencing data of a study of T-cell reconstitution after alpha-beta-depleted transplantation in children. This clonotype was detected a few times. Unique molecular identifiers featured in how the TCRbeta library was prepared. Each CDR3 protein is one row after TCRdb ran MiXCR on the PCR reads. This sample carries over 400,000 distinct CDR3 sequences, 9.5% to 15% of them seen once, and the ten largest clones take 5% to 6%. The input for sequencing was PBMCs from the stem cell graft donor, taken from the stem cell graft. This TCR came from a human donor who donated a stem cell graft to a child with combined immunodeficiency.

This CDR3 is CASSYQQVGGYTF. The DNA of the CDR3 is TGTGCCAGCAGTTACCAACAGGTGGGCGGCTACACCTTC. The chain combines TRBV6-2 or TRBV6-3 with TRBJ1-2; the D gene is possibly TRBD1 (5 bases). CDR3 size: 13 residues. The germline V and J ends were trimmed by 2 bases and 8 bases, with 12 bases remaining between them. In germline, CDR1 is MNHEY, CDR2 SVGEGT.